This TCR beta chain was captured by sequencing in a study of blood T cell repertoires in COVID-19. Study-level information: Sites in the United States, Italy and Spain provided acute and convalescent COVID-19 samples. PBMCs, B-cell-depleted T cells, or T cells were the source of the cDNA or gDNA that made up the material.

The authors' processing: Reference gene primers were amplified, and this amplification served to estimate nucleated cell counts. TCRdb's copy holds only in-frame clones and misses some; the assay was immunoSEQ multiplex PCR. The V and J calls and the clone size are those of that table, but D and trimming were determined from the DNA. The table has approximately 260,000 clones, 65% to 80% seen once. This CDR3 has 14 residues. The ends were cut back, 7 bases at V and 0 bases at J, with 9 bases in the middle. Germline V gene lookup returns CDR1 LNHDA and CDR2 SQIVND (reference sequence). This clone was seen just once.

Sequenced sample: peripheral blood. This sequence originates from a woman in her thirties or forties with active or convalescent COVID-19. V gene TRBV19 combines with J gene TRBJ2-2; perhaps TRBD1 as D (5 bases). CDR3 in amino acids: CASTIGANTGELFF. CDR3 coding DNA: TGTGCCAGTACCATAGGGGCGAACACCGGGGAGCTGTTTTTT. The complete variable domain, with remaining parts taken from reference TRBV19 and TRBJ2-2, reads DGGITQSPKYLFRKEGQNVTLSCEQNLNHDAMYWYRQDPGQGLRLIYYSQIVNDFQKGDIAEGYSVSREKKESFPLTVTSAQKNPTAFYLCASTIGANTGELFFGEGSRLTVL.